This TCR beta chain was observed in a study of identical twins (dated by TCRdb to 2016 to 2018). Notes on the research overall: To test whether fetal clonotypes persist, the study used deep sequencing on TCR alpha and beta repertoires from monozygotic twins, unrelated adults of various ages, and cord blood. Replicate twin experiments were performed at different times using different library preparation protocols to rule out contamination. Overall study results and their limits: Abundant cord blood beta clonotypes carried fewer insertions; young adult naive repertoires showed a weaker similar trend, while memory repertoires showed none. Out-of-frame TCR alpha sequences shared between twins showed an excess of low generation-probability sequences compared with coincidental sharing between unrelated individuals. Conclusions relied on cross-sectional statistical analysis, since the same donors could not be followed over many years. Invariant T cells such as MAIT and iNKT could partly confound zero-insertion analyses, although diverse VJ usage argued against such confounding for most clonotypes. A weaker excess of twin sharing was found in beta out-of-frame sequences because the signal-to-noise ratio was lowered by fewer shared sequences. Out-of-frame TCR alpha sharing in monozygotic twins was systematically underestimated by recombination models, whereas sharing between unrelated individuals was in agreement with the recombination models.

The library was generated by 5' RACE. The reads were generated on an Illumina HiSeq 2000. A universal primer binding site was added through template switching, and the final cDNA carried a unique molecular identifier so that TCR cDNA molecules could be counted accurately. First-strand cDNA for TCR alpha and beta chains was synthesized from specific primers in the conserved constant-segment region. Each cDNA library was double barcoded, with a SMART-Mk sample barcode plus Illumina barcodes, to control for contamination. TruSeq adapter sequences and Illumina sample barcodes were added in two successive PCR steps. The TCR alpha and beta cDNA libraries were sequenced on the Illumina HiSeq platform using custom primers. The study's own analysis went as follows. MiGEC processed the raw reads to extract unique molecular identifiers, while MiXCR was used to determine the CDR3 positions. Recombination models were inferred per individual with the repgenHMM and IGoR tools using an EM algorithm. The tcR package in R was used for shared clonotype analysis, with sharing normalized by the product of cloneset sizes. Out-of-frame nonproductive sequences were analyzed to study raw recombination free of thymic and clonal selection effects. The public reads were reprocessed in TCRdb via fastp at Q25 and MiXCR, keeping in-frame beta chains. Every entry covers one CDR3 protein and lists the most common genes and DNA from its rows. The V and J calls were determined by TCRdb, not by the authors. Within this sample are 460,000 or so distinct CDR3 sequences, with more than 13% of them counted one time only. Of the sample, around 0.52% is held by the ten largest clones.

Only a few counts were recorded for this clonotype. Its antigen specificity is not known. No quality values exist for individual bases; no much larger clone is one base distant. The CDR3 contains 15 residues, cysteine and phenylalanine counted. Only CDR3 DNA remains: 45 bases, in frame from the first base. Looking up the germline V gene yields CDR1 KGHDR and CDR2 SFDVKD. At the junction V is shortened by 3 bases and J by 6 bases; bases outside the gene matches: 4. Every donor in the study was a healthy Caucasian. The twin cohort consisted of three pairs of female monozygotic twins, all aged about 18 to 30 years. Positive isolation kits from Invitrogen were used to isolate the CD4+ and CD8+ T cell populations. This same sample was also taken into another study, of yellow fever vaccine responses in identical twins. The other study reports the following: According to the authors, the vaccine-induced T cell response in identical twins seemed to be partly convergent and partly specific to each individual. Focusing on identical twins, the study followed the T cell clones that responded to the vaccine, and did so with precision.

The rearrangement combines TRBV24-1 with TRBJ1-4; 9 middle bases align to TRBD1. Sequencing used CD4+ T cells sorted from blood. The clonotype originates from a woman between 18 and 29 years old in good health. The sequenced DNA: TGTGCCACCAGTGATGCGGACAGGGGAGATGAAAAACTGTTTTTT. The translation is CATSDADRGDEKLFF.